The rows below give T cell receptor beta chains drawn from one sample of a study of memory CD4+ T cells and cytomegalovirus serostatus. Data came from immunoSEQ multiplex PCR; TCRdb stores just in-frame clones and leaves some out. Here the sample spans 40,000 to 50,000 clones, around 74% being singletons. The sample taken for sequencing was memory CD4+ T cells from blood. These receptors were taken from an adult in good health and CMV-seropositive. Each CDR3 is given with its conserved first and last residue. Fields, in order: V gene, J gene, D gene, clone size, CDR3 protein, CDR3 DNA. A D gene is named only where the DNA matches it firmly. The size entry is marked missing in some rows and otherwise reads once, few, many or a size class.

TRBV7-8	TRBJ2-5	-	few	CASSLVRGPTGETQYF	TGTGCCAGCAGCTTAGTCCGGGGGCCCACCGGGGAGACCCAGTACTTC
TRBV11-3	TRBJ1-2	TRBD1	-	CASSFRQGGRHGYTF	TGTGCCAGCAGCTTCAGACAGGGGGGAAGGCATGGCTACACCTTC
TRBV10-3	TRBJ2-2	-	-	CAIRSDTGIFAGELFF	TGTGCCATCAGGAGCGACACAGGGATTTTCGCCGGGGAGCTGTTTTTT
TRBV7-8	TRBJ2-6	-	once	CASSQRAGWSGANVLTF	TGTGCCAGCAGCCAGCGGGCCGGCTGGTCTGGGGCCAACGTCCTGACTTTC
TRBV6-6	TRBJ2-3	TRBD1	-	CASSYTHKQGNTQYF	TGTGCCAGCAGTTACACGCACAAACAGGGGAATACGCAGTATTTT
TRBV21-1	TRBJ1-5	-	-	CASSKKWRQGRYQPQHF	TGTGCCAGCAGCAAAAAGTGGAGACAGGGGAGGTATCAGCCCCAGCATTTT
TRBV6-5	TRBJ2-7	TRBD2	once	CASSPGLPFREQYF	TGTGCCAGCAGCCCGGGACTACCTTTCCGCGAGCAGTACTTC
TRBV9	TRBJ1-2	TRBD1	-	CASSVELDRAEGYTF	TGTGCCAGCAGCGTAGAACTCGACAGGGCAGAGGGCTACACCTTC
TRBV7-2	TRBJ2-7	-	-	CASSPATGSYEQYF	TGTGCCAGCAGCCCGGCGACCGGCTCCTACGAGCAGTACTTC
TRBV5-1	TRBJ2-3	TRBD1	-	CASSSRDSYTDTQYF	TGCGCCAGCAGCTCCCGGGACAGTTATACAGATACGCAGTATTTT
TRBV7-2	TRBJ2-5	-	-	CASSLYQETQYF	TGTGCCAGCAGCTTGTACCAAGAGACCCAGTACTTC
TRBV6-5	TRBJ1-5	-	-	CASSYGANQPQHF	TGTGCCAGCAGTTACGGTGCCAATCAGCCCCAGCATTTT
TRBV10-1	TRBJ2-2	-	-	CASSERGTANTGELFF	TGCGCCAGCAGTGAGCGGGGGACAGCGAACACCGGGGAGCTGTTTTTT
TRBV6-1	TRBJ2-1	TRBD2	-	CASSEWTSLIGAEQFF	TGTGCCAGCAGTGAATGGACTAGCCTCATCGGAGCTGAGCAGTTCTTC
TRBV5-1	TRBJ2-2	TRBD2	-	CATSGLAEKTGELFF	TGCGCCACCTCAGGACTAGCGGAGAAGACCGGGGAGCTGTTTTTT
TRBV27	TRBJ2-3	TRBD1	-	CASSRDRETDTQYF	TGTGCCAGCAGTCGGGACAGGGAAACAGATACGCAGTATTTT
TRBV27	TRBJ1-1	TRBD1	-	CASSLGQGAWEAFF	TGTGCCAGCAGTTTGGGGCAGGGGGCCTGGGAAGCTTTCTTT
TRBV11-2	TRBJ2-5	-	-	CASSTYSRETQYF	TGTGCCAGCAGCACCTACAGCAGGGAGACCCAGTACTTC
TRBV11-1	TRBJ2-3	-	-	CASSLDRWTDTQYF	TGTGCCAGCAGCTTAGACAGGTGGACAGATACGCAGTATTTT
TRBV7-2	TRBJ2-2	TRBD2	-	CASSFPLLAGDLTGELFF	TGTGCCAGCAGCTTCCCCCTTCTAGCGGGGGATCTCACCGGGGAGCTGTTTTTT
TRBV2	TRBJ1-2	-	-	CASRGQSQNYGYTF	TGTGCCAGCAGGGGGCAGTCCCAAAACTATGGCTACACCTTC
TRBV5-1	TRBJ2-5	TRBD2	-	CASSIRTSGGETQYF	TGCGCCAGCTCAATCCGGACTAGCGGCGGGGAGACCCAGTACTTC
TRBV9	TRBJ2-3	-	-	CASSVTAGAGTDTQYF	TGTGCCAGCAGCGTAACGGCGGGGGCGGGCACAGATACGCAGTATTTT
TRBV5-1	TRBJ1-1	-	-	CASSLGGAGQTEAFF	TGCGCCAGCAGCTTGGGGGGCGCAGGGCAGACTGAAGCTTTCTTT
TRBV5-1	TRBJ2-2	TRBD1	-	CASSWPQGAEELFF	TGCGCCAGCAGTTGGCCGCAGGGGGCAGAGGAGCTGTTTTTT
TRBV13	TRBJ1-1	TRBD1	-	CASSFRGPTEAFF	TGTGCCAGCAGCTTTAGGGGGCCCACTGAAGCTTTCTTT
TRBV7-2	TRBJ1-2	TRBD1	-	CASSPGQGNYGYTF	TGTGCCAGCAGCCCGGGACAGGGGAACTATGGCTACACCTTC
TRBV11-2	TRBJ2-5	TRBD2	-	CASSLDLAGGQGETQYF	TGTGCCAGCAGCTTAGACCTAGCGGGGGGGCAGGGAGAGACCCAGTACTTC
TRBV5-1	TRBJ1-5	-	-	CASSLAGQSYQPQHF	TGCGCCAGCAGCTTGGCGGGACAAAGTTATCAGCCCCAGCATTTT
TRBV10-1	TRBJ2-7	-	-	CASGPTGSYEQYF	TGCGCCAGCGGTCCGACAGGTAGCTACGAGCAGTACTTC
TRBV29-1	TRBJ1-1	-	few	CSVDSTGNTEAFF	TGCAGCGTTGACTCGACAGGGAACACTGAAGCTTTCTTT
TRBV11-3	TRBJ2-3	-	-	CASSTGFADTQYF	TGTGCCAGCAGTACGGGGTTTGCGGATACGCAGTATTTT
TRBV5-1	TRBJ1-4	-	-	CASSLGGTADEKLFF	TGCGCCAGCAGCTTGGGGGGGACGGCAGATGAAAAACTGTTTTTT
TRBV6-1	TRBJ1-5	-	-	CASSVTGLLGNQPQHF	TGTGCCAGCAGTGTTACGGGGCTCTTGGGCAATCAGCCCCAGCATTTT
TRBV11-3	TRBJ2-2	-	-	CASSPSTVDTGELFF	TGTGCCAGCAGCCCCTCGACAGTAGACACCGGGGAGCTGTTTTTT
TRBV5-6	TRBJ1-4	-	-	CASSPGPGDEKLFF	TGTGCCAGCAGCCCCGGTCCAGGGGATGAAAAACTGTTTTTT
TRBV19	TRBJ1-1	-	-	CASSRDTQNTEAFF	TGTGCCAGTAGTCGGGACACCCAGAACACTGAAGCTTTCTTT
TRBV28	TRBJ2-3	TRBD2	-	CASSLVAGSIDTQYF	TGTGCCAGCAGTTTGGTAGCGGGGTCCATAGATACGCAGTATTTT
TRBV11-3	TRBJ1-3	-	-	CASSLNSYRVTSGNTIYF	TGTGCCAGCAGCTTAAATTCTTACAGGGTAACCTCTGGAAACACCATATATTTT
TRBV5-1	TRBJ1-1	TRBD1	-	CASSLNYGQGEAFF	TGCGCCAGCAGCTTGAATTATGGACAGGGGGAAGCTTTCTTT
TRBV7-2	TRBJ1-5	-	-	CASSPMVQGGQPQHF	TGTGCCAGCAGCCCGATGGTACAGGGAGGTCAGCCCCAGCATTTT